The clone carrying this TCR beta chain was observed a handful of times. This sample is part of a study of blood T cell repertoires in COVID-19. As for the study in general: Acute and convalescent COVID-19 specimens originated in the United States, Italy and Spain. PBMCs, B-cell-depleted T cells, or T cells were the source of the cDNA or gDNA that made up the material.

In the authors' workflow: For nucleated cells, counts were estimated from reference gene primer amplification. Assay used: immunoSEQ multiplex PCR; TCRdb lists only in-frame clones, some missing. That table furnishes V, J and clone size, whereas the DNA furnished D and trimming. The repertoire holds more than 150,000 clones, with about 80% as singletons. The germline V gene encodes CDR1 SEHNR and CDR2 FQNEAQ (reference sequence). Trimming cost V 4 bases and J 0 bases, with 12 bases left between them. This CDR3 is built from 15 residues. The rearrangement uses TRBV7-9 and TRBJ1-1; D possibly corresponds to TRBD1 (6 bases). Sequencing used peripheral blood. This TCR came from a human donor in a cohort sampled during active COVID-19. For the CDR3, the DNA is TGTGCCAGCAGCTGGATTGGACAGATGAACACTGAAGCTTTCTTT. Translated: CASSWIGQMNTEAFF.